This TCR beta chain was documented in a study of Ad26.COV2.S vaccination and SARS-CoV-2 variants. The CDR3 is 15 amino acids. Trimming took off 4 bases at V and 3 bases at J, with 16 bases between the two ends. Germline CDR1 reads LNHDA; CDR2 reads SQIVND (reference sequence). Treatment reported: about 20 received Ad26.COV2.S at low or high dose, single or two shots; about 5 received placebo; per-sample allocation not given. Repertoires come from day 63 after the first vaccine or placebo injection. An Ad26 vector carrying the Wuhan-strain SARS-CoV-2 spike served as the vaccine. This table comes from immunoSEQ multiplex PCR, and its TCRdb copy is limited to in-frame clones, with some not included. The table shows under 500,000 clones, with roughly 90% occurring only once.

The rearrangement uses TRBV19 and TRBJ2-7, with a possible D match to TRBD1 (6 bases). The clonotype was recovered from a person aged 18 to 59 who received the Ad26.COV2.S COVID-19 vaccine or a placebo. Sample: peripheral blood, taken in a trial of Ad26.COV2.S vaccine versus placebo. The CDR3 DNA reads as TGTGCCAGTAGTAACCTCGGACTGGACAGCTACGAGCAGTACTTC. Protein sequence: CASSNLGLDSYEQYF. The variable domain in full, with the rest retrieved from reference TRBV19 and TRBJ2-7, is DGGITQSPKYLFRKEGQNVTLSCEQNLNHDAMYWYRQDPGQGLRLIYYSQIVNDFQKGDIAEGYSVSREKKESFPLTVTSAQKNPTAFYLCASSNLGLDSYEQYFGPGTRLTVT.